This passage covers 24 T cell receptor beta chains from one sample sequenced in a study of post-analysis software for immune sequencing data. Unique molecular identifiers were present in the TCR beta cDNA libraries. TCRdb re-called the PCR reads through MiXCR, storing one row per CDR3 protein. The sample holds roughly 620,000 distinct CDR3 sequences, about 44% seen once. Study conclusions and caveats: Controls had lower frequencies than patients of four or five TRBV segments, which included TRBV5-6, TRBV5-1 and TRBV20-1.

Their cognate antigens are unknown. The sequenced sample was blood. The source is a girl aged 10 to 17 with multiple sclerosis.

This rearrangement joins TRBV29-1 to TRBJ2-1, with TRBD1 matching over 8 bases. Germline assignment: CDR1 SQVTM and CDR2 ANQGSEA. CDR3 length: 12 residues. The junction had 1 base not matched to a gene; V was cut back by 7 bases and J by 2 bases. The CDR3 sequence is CSAGQAYNEQFF. In DNA form, the CDR3 reads TGCAGCGCGGGACAGGCCTACAATGAGCAGTTCTTC.

V usage is TRBV12-3 or TRBV12-4 and J usage is TRBJ1-2; 8 nucleotides align to TRBD1. The CDR3 sequence is 15 residues long. J was trimmed by 6 bases and V by 1 base; bases with no gene match: 7. Here the CDR3 DNA reads TGTGCCAGCAGTTTAGACCTTACAGGGGGAGATGGCTACACCTTC. Translation: CASSLDLTGGDGYTF.

Details on this clonotype: Mismatch with germline at one junction end may stem from a read error. The V gene is TRBV5-1, the J gene TRBJ2-3; 7 nucleotides line up with TRBD2. In germline, CDR1 is SGHRS, CDR2 YFSETQ. This CDR3 has 15 residues. CDR3 DNA sequence: TGCACCAGCAGCTTGGGAGGGACTAGCACAGATACGCAGTATTTT. Amino acid sequence: CTSSLGGTSTDTQYF.

This chain connects TRBV28 to TRBJ2-1; D is perhaps TRBD2 (6 bases). CDR1 and CDR2 (germline): MDHEN, SYDVKM. Trimming cost V 7 bases and J 9 bases, with 19 bases left between them. The CDR3 runs to 14 residues. The CDR3 protein is CASTVATYGGEQFF. CDR3 nucleotides: TGTGCCAGCACCGTTGCGACCTACGGGGGTGAGCAGTTCTTC.

The gene calls are TRBV5-1 and TRBJ2-5, with D possibly TRBD1 on 5 matching bases. V dropped 9 bases and J dropped 0 bases, with 12 bases sitting between them. Per the germline V gene, CDR1 is SGHRS and CDR2 is YFSETQ. The CDR3 runs 13 residues. The CDR3 region has the DNA TGCGCCACCAGAGACAGCTACCAAGAGACCCAGTACTTC. Translating gives CATRDSYQETQYF.

The rearrangement links TRBV4-1 to TRBJ1-4, with 7 bases lining up with TRBD1. V lost 1 base and J lost 8; bases outside the gene matches: 10. The germline V gene has CDR1 MGHRA and CDR2 YSYEKL. The CDR3 contains 16 residues. This CDR3 is CASSQGPGQKWEKLFF. The CDR3 DNA is TGCGCCAGCAGCCAAGGGCCGGGACAGAAATGGGAAAAACTGTTTTTT.

The V call is TRBV28, the J call TRBJ1-5; D is uncertain. The CDR3 is 15 residues long. Trimming left V 3 bases short and J 3 bases short, with 12 bases between. The germline CDR1 and CDR2 sequences are MDHEN and SYDVKM. As DNA, the CDR3 is TGTGCCAGCAGTTTCGGGCAGGATTACAATCAGCCCCAGCATTTT. It is translated as CASSFGQDYNQPQHF.

This clonotype turned up a few times. The rearrangement links TRBV5-1 to TRBJ2-1; 8 bases line up with TRBD1. Germline-derived CDR1 and CDR2 are SGHRS and YFSETQ. Trimming took 3 bases from V and 8 from J; bases not matched to a gene: 10. The CDR3 contains 15 residues. CDR3 coding DNA: TGCGCCAGCAGCTCGATTAGGACAGGGAGCGATGAGCAGTTCTTC. Translation: CASSSIRTGSDEQFF.

The J gene is TRBJ2-5, the V gene TRBV29-1, with TRBD1 matching over 8 bases. CDR3 length: 18 residues. Germline V lookup: CDR1 SQVTM, CDR2 ANQGSEA. After removal of 5 bases from V and 4 bases from J, the junction contained 21 bases not matched to a gene. The CDR3 DNA reads as TGCAGCGTTCTAGGAGGTTGGGACAGGCGCCCCAGGGGAGAGACCCAGTACTTC. This codes for CSVLGGWDRRPRGETQYF.

A word on this clonotype: Germline and junction disagree at one end, which may indicate a read error. The chain combines TRBV9 with TRBJ2-1; 11 nucleotides line up with TRBD2. This CDR3 spans 15 amino acids. CDR1 is SGDLS and CDR2 is YYNGEE in the germline V gene. The CDR3 DNA is TGTGCCAGTAGCGCTGGGACTAGCGGAAACAATGAGCAGTTCTTC. Amino acid sequence: CASSAGTSGNNEQFF.

The chain uses TRBV10-3 and TRBJ2-5; the match to TRBD2 covers 8 bases. CDR3 length: 14 amino acids. V was clipped by 4 bases and J by 2 bases; unmatched bases: 3. Germline V gene data show CDR1 as ENHRY and CDR2 as SYGVKD. The CDR3 bases are TGTGCCATCAGTGGACGGGAGGGGCAAGAGACCCAGTACTTC. Translating it yields CAISGREGQETQYF.

V usage is TRBV12-3 or TRBV12-4 and J usage is TRBJ1-5; D gene unclear. V was cut by 3 bases and J by 8 bases, with 8 bases left in between. The CDR3 has 12 amino acids. CDR3: CASSFSLEPQHF. The CDR3 coding sequence is TGTGCCAGCAGTTTTTCTTTGGAGCCCCAGCATTTT.

V is TRBV6-1 and J is TRBJ2-7, with TRBD2 as a possible D gene (6 bases). Per the germline V gene, CDR1 is MNHNS and CDR2 is SASEGT. The V end lost 2 bases, the J end lost 2 bases, and 13 bases lay between the germline ends. CDR3 length: 15 residues. The CDR3 reads CASSERVGEAYEQYF. The CDR3 DNA reads as TGTGCCAGCAGTGAAAGGGTCGGGGAGGCCTACGAGCAGTACTTC.

The chain recombines TRBV19 with TRBJ1-5; D call uncertain. Germline CDR1 is LNHDA and CDR2 is SQIVND (reference sequence). Trimming cost V 4 bases and J 1 base, with 14 bases left between them. The CDR3 extends over 16 amino acids. CDR3 sequence: CASSTLFLGSNQPQHF. CDR3 coding DNA: TGTGCCAGTAGTACCCTTTTCTTGGGAAGCAATCAGCCCCAGCATTTT.

The V gene is TRBV2, the J gene TRBJ1-2, with a possible D match to TRBD1 (5 bases). V was trimmed by 3 bases and J by 4 bases, leaving 15 bases between them. This CDR3 has 15 amino acids. Germline V gene lookup returns CDR1 SNHLY and CDR2 FYNNEI. The DNA for the CDR3 is TGTGCCAGCAGTGATGCGAGGGGCGTGGGCTATGGCTACACCTTC. Its protein is CASSDARGVGYGYTF. The full variable domain, its missing parts supplied by reference TRBV2 and TRBJ1-2, is EPEVTQTPSHQVTQMGQEVILRCVPISNHLYFYWYRQILGQKVEFLVSFYNNEISEKSEIFDDQFSVERPDGSNFTLKIRSTKLEDSAMYFCASSDARGVGYGYTFGSGTRLTVV.

This sequence joins TRBV29-1 and TRBJ2-1; 7 bases line up with TRBD2. After removal of 5 bases from V and 6 bases from J, the junction contained 4 bases not matched to a gene. Per the germline V gene, CDR1 is SQVTM and CDR2 is ANQGSEA. This CDR3 contains 12 residues. Here the CDR3 DNA reads TGCAGCGTTTGGGAGGGAGGCAATGAGCAGTTCTTC. Amino acid sequence: CSVWEGGNEQFF.

The V gene is TRBV5-1, the J gene TRBJ2-1, with 7 bases identical to TRBD1. V was clipped by 0 bases and J by 3 bases; unmatched bases: 3. The CDR3 runs to 15 residues. From germline, CDR1 is SGHRS and CDR2 YFSETQ. CDR3 sequence reads: CASSLEDRNYNEQFF. CDR3 DNA: TGCGCCAGCAGCTTGGAGGACAGGAACTACAATGAGCAGTTCTTC.

The chain combines TRBV10-3 with TRBJ2-3; weak D call: TRBD2 (5 bases). The V end lost 5 bases, the J end lost 2 bases, and 8 bases lay between the germline ends. Looked up from germline, CDR1 is ENHRY and CDR2 is SYGVKD. There are 13 residues in the CDR3. CDR3 amino acids: CAISPGITDTQYF. CDR3 bases: TGTGCCATCAGTCCGGGAATCACAGATACGCAGTATTTT.

This clonotype was picked up many times. This chain links TRBV29-1 with TRBJ2-1; 9 nucleotides match TRBD2. The CDR3 spans 14 residues. Germline CDR1 is SQVTM and CDR2 is ANQGSEA. CDR3: CSSPGTSRYNEQFF. CDR3 sequence (DNA): TGCAGTTCCCCCGGGACTAGCCGATACAATGAGCAGTTCTTC.

In its sample, this clonotype was seen a few times. The CDR3 protein is CASSLVSREDAFF. CDR3 bases: TGCGCCAGCAGCTTGGTTAGCAGGGAGGACGCTTTCTTT. The V and J genes are TRBV5-1 and TRBJ1-1, with a tentative D call TRBD1 (5 bases). This CDR3 is built from 13 residues. Germline-derived CDR1 and CDR2 are SGHRS and YFSETQ. With 0 bases removed from V and 11 bases from J, the gap between germline ends came to 14 bases.

This clonotype was seen many times. The chain recombines TRBV6-5 with TRBJ2-7, with D hard to call. V gave up 6 bases and J gave up 3 bases, with 6 bases separating them. CDR1 MNHEY and CDR2 SVGAGI come from the germline V gene. The length of the CDR3 is 11 residues. The CDR3 DNA sequence: TGTGCCAGCAGCAAGGACTACGAGCAGTACTTC. Translated: CASSKDYEQYF.

The J gene is TRBJ2-5, the V gene TRBV12-3 or TRBV12-4; a possible D gene is TRBD1 (5 bases). V lost 7 bases to trimming and J lost 5 bases, with 14 bases between them. The CDR3 has 13 amino acids. The DNA of the CDR3 is TGTGCCAGCAAGGGGCCGCCTGCGGAGACCCAGTACTTC. This sequence encodes CASKGPPAETQYF.

V and J are TRBV11-2 and TRBJ2-1; TRBD2 aligns across 10 bases. The CDR3 has 15 amino acids. V shed 3 bases, J shed 7 bases, and the junction held 6 bases outside the gene matches. Germline values: CDR1 SGHAT, CDR2 FQNNGV. The CDR3 protein is CASSLGAGGANEQFF. CDR3 in DNA: TGTGCCAGCAGCTTGGGAGCGGGAGGGGCAAATGAGCAGTTCTTC.

V is TRBV29-1 and J is TRBJ2-3; 8 bases are a match to TRBD1. The ends lost 7 bases at V and 3 bases at J; junction bases unmatched: 15. CDR3 length: 16 residues. The germline V gene has CDR1 SQVTM and CDR2 ANQGSEA. The CDR3 spells CSAASYGQGATDTQYF. The CDR3 coding sequence is TGCAGCGCGGCATCTTACGGACAGGGTGCGACAGATACGCAGTATTTT.